The clone carrying this T cell receptor beta chain has at least ten counts. Its target is unknown. Stated time point: newly diagnosed GD, antithyroid drugs for less than 3 months. PBMCs were the source of the RNA used for TCR sequencing. Clinicians diagnosed Graves' disease using American Thyroid Association guidelines. This sample is part of a study of regulatory T cells in long-lasting Graves disease. Study details: Graves' patients who were just diagnosed had used antithyroid drugs for under 3 months. Points from the study as a whole: Researchers examined only peripheral blood and not thyroid tissue.

Germline loops: CDR1 WNHNN, CDR2 SYGVQD (reference sequence). The V gene lost 2 bases and the J gene lost 2 bases, with 14 bases spanning the gap. CDR3 size: 16 residues. With iRepertoire HTBI primers and Arm-PCR of CDR3 regions, TCR beta libraries were built. TCRdb re-analysed the multiplex PCR reads in MiXCR, keeping a single row per CDR3 protein. The table has fewer than 500,000 distinct CDR3 sequences, 15% to 20% seen once. This same sample was also taken into another study, of T cells in Graves' hyperthyroidism and ophthalmopathy. That publication notes: Uncontrolled infection, other autoimmune disease, pregnancy or lactation disqualified patients from enrolment.

The sequencing here drew on peripheral blood mononuclear cells (PBMCs), taken at new diagnosis, from a patient treated with antithyroid drugs. The chain employs TRBV10-1 and TRBJ2-3; possible D gene TRBD2, 6 bases. This TCR was recovered from a middle-aged man with Graves disease. In DNA, the CDR3 is TGCGCCAGCAGTGAGGGCGGAGGGAGGTCCACAGATACGCAGTATTTT. This gives the protein CASSEGGGRSTDTQYF.